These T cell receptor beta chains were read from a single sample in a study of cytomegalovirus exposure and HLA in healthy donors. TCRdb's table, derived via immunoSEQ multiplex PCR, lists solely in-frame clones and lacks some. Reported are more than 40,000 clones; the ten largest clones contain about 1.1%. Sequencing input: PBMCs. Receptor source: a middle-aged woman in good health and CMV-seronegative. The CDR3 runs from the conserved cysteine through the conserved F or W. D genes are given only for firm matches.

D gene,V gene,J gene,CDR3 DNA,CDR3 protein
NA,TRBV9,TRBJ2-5,TGTGCCAGCAGCCCAGGGGTGGATGCGGAGACCCAGTACTTC,CASSPGVDAETQYF
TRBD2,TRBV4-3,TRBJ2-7,TGCGCCAGCAGCCAAGGGACTAGCGGGAACTACGAGCAGTACTTC,CASSQGTSGNYEQYF
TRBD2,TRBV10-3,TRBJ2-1,TGTGCCATCAGTGACCCGAGCCGGGGACTATCCTACAATGAGCAGTTCTTC,CAISDPSRGLSYNEQFF
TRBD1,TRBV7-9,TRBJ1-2,TGTGCCAGCAGCCAAGCGGACAGGGGGAACTATGGCTACACCTTC,CASSQADRGNYGYTF
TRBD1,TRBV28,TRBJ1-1,TGTGCCAGCAGCAGATCCGGGACAGGGAACACTGAAGCTTTCTTT,CASSRSGTGNTEAFF
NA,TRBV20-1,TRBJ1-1,TGCAGTGCTAGGAGCGAGGAAGCTTTCTTT,CSARSEEAFF
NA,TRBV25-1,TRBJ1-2,TGTGCCAGCAGTGAAAACAGGGTTGGCTACACCTTC,CASSENRVGYTF
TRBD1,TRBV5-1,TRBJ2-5,TGCGCCAGCAGCATGGGACAGTGGGGAGAGACCCAGTACTTC,CASSMGQWGETQYF
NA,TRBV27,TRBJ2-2,TGTGCCAGCAGTTTATTGCCGGCCGGGGAGCTGTTTTTT,CASSLLPAGELFF
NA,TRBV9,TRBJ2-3,TGTGCCAGCAGCGTAGTCGGGACAGATACGCAGTATTTT,CASSVVGTDTQYF
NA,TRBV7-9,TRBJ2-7,TGTGCCAGCAGCTTATCCTCTGTCTACGAGCAGTACTTC,CASSLSSVYEQYF
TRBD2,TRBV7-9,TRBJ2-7,TGTGCCAGCAGCTTAGTAAGCCTAGCGGGGTACGAGCAGTACTTC,CASSLVSLAGYEQYF
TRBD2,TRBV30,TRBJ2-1,TGTGCCTGGAGTTACCGCGGGAGGCTGGGGTACAATGAGCAGTTCTTC,CAWSYRGRLGYNEQFF
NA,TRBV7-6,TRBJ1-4,TGTGCCAGCAGCCTCAGTACGACTAATGAAAAACTGTTTTTT,CASSLSTTNEKLFF
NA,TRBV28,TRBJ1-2,NA,CASSSSWTVLGREDYGYTF
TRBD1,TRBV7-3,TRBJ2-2,TGTGCCAGCAGCTGGACCGGGACAGTTAACACCGGGGAGCTGTTTTTT,CASSWTGTVNTGELFF
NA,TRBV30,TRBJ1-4,TGTGCCTGGAGTGTACAGATGGAAAAACTGTTTTTT,CAWSVQMEKLFF
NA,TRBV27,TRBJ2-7,TGTGCCAGCAGTTGGGGGCCTTCCTACGAGCAGTACTTC,CASSWGPSYEQYF
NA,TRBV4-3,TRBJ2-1,TGCGCCAGCAGCCAAGACACAGTTGCGGGGCCTGTCTACAATGAGCAGTTCTTC,CASSQDTVAGPVYNEQFF
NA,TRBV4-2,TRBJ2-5,TGTGCCAGCAGCCGAGGAGGGCCGGTCGAGACCCAGTACTTC,CASSRGGPVETQYF
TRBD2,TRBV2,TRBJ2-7,TGTGCCACCGTTAGCGGGAGGGGCGCCTACGAGCAGTACTTC,CATVSGRGAYEQYF
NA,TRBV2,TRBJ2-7,TGTGCCAGCAGACCGGAGCTGGGGCCGCAGTACTTC,CASRPELGPQYF
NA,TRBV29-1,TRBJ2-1,TGCAGCGTTGTCTCGGGACTTTCAGATGAGCAGTTCTTC,CSVVSGLSDEQFF
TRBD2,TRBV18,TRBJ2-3,TGTGCCAGCTCACCAACTAGCGGGATCACAGATACGCAGTATTTT,CASSPTSGITDTQYF
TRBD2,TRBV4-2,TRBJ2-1,TGTGCCAGCAGCCAAGCAACCCTCCCGGGGGGGCAGTTCTTC,CASSQATLPGGQFF
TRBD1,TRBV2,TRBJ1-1,TGTGCCAGCAGTGGTAAACAGGGGGCGACCATGAACACTGAAGCTTTCTTT,CASSGKQGATMNTEAFF
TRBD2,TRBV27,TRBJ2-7,TGTGCCAGCAGCGCCGGGACTAGCGGGACCTACGAGCAGTACTTC,CASSAGTSGTYEQYF
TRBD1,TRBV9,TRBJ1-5,TGTGCCAGCAGCGAAACAGGGGGCTGGGGGCCCCAGCATTTT,CASSETGGWGPQHF
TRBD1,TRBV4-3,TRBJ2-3,TGCGCCAGCAGCCAGTCGACAGGGGGCTCTTTGGATACGCAGTATTTT,CASSQSTGGSLDTQYF
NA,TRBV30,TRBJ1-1,TGTGCCTGGAGTCCCGAGGGACACACAAACACTGAAGCTTTCTTT,CAWSPEGHTNTEAFF
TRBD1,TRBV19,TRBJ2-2,TGTGCCAGTTATAAGGGACAGACCGGGGAGCTGTTTTTT,CASYKGQTGELFF